This T cell receptor beta chain was identified in a study of shared clonotypes between healthy human individuals. Broader study findings: Clonotypes which were not shared had lower generation probabilities than clonotypes that all four donors shared.

Germline V gene sequence: CDR1 SGDLS, CDR2 YYNGEE. The ends were cut back, 0 bases at V and 3 bases at J, with 10 bases in the middle. CDR3 length: 14 residues. Memory CD4+ cells were the fraction left after CD45RA+ naive selection. Clones were sequenced by immunoSEQ multiplex PCR, and TCRdb holds only the in-frame ones, with some missing. The profile shows about 1.5 million clones, nearly 99% of them singletons. With regard to this clone: Its antigen is unidentified.

The V call is TRBV9, the J call TRBJ2-7, with a weak D call TRBD2 (5 bases). The sequence came from a man aged 25 to 45 in good health. Sequencing was carried out using naive CD4+ T cells sorted from blood. Subset meaning: CD45RA+ positively selected. CDR3 in amino acids: CASSVDEGLYEQYF. Written as DNA, the CDR3 is TGTGCCAGCAGCGTAGATGAGGGCCTCTACGAGCAGTACTTC. The variable domain in full, with the rest retrieved from reference TRBV9 and TRBJ2-7, is DSGVTQTPKHLITATGQRVTLRCSPRSGDLSVYWYQQSLDQGLQFLIQYYNGEERAKGNILERFSAQQFPDLHSELNLSSLELGDSALYFCASSVDEGLYEQYFGPGTRLTVT.